This passage covers 28 T cell receptor beta chains from one sample sequenced in a study of shared clonotypes between healthy human individuals. Libraries were prepared by immunoSEQ multiplex PCR; TCRdb keeps only in-frame clonotypes and omits some of them. The sample includes around 1.6 million clones, under 99% of them seen just once. Sequencing was performed on naive CD4+ T cells sorted from blood. Subset in this sample: CD45RA+ positively selected. These receptors originate from a young man in good health.

The V call is TRBV4-2, the J call TRBJ2-4; maybe TRBD1 (5 bases). This CDR3 comprises 18 residues. Germline CDR1 is LGHNA and CDR2 is YNFKEQ. V lost 0 bases to trimming and J lost 0 bases, with 15 bases between them. The CDR3, as DNA: TGTGCCAGCAGCCAAGAAGGGGCTATGTATCTAGCCAAAAACATTCAGTACTTC. Translated: CASSQEGAMYLAKNIQYF.

The chain employs TRBV29-1 and TRBJ2-1; D unresolved. Germline CDR1 SQVTM, CDR2 ANQGSEA. CDR3 length: 14 residues. Between the trimmed V and J ends, which lost 8 bases and 6 bases, there was a span of 20 bases. The CDR3: CSSRLSQNGNEQFF. The CDR3 DNA sequence: TGCAGCTCTCGTTTGTCCCAAAATGGCAATGAGCAGTTCTTC.

This chain joins TRBV18 and TRBJ1-2, with D uncertain. The germline gives CDR1 KGHSH, CDR2 LQKENI. Trimming removed 2 bases from V and 1 base from J, with 14 bases in between. This CDR3 contains 16 residues. Written as DNA, the CDR3 is TGTGCCAGCTCACCAGCGGCGCTTGCTCTTAACTATGGCTACACCTTC. Amino acids: CASSPAALALNYGYTF.

The chain uses TRBV7-8 and TRBJ2-7, with TRBD1 identical over 9 bases. J was trimmed by 6 bases and V by 1 base; bases with no gene match: 7. Germline V gives CDR1 SGHVS, CDR2 FQNEAQ. The CDR3 consists of 15 residues. CDR3 region: CASSLVGTGQFEQYF. The CDR3 DNA reads as TGTGCCAGCAGCTTAGTCGGGACAGGGCAGTTCGAGCAGTACTTC.

This clone was detected once. The rearrangement joins TRBV18 to TRBJ2-1, with 9 nucleotides matching TRBD1. V dropped 2 bases and J dropped 9; count of bases not matched to a gene: 5. The CDR3 runs 14 residues. Germline CDR1 KGHSH, CDR2 LQKENI. Here the CDR3 DNA reads TGTGCCAGCTCACCAGGGACAGGGATCGGTGAGCAGTTCTTC. It codes for CASSPGTGIGEQFF. Combining the CDR3 with reference TRBV18 and TRBJ2-1 gives the whole variable domain NAGVMQNPRHLVRRRGQEARLRCSPMKGHSHVYWYRQLPEEGLKFMVYLQKENIIDESGMPKERFSAEFPKEGPSILRIQQVVRGDSAAYFCASSPGTGIGEQFFGPGTRLTVL.

The CDR3 coding sequence is TGCGCCAGCAGCAGGGGACAGGGGGCTCCAGGAGCGTACGAGCAGTACTTC. Amino acid sequence: CASSRGQGAPGAYEQYF. The chain recombines TRBV5-1 with TRBJ2-7; 12 positions agree with TRBD1. The V gene end was trimmed by 4 bases and the J gene end by 4 bases; junction bases not matched to a gene: 12. The germline gives CDR1 SGHRS, CDR2 YFSETQ. This CDR3 spans 17 amino acids.

CDR3 in DNA: TGCGCCAGCAGCACCGGACAGGGGGTCTACGAGCAGTACTTC. Translation: CASSTGQGVYEQYF. This sequence joins TRBV5-1 and TRBJ2-7, with 10 bases aligning to TRBD1. The ends lost 4 bases at V and 3 bases at J; junction bases unmatched: 4. Germline lookup yields CDR1 SGHRS and CDR2 YFSETQ. The CDR3 runs 14 residues.

The chain joins TRBV5-1 to TRBJ2-3; no firm D call. In germline, CDR1 is SGHRS, CDR2 YFSETQ. This CDR3 is 14 amino acids long. The germline V and J ends were trimmed by 0 bases and 5 bases, with 10 bases remaining between them. CDR3 coding DNA: TGCGCCAGCAGCTTGGCCGTTTCAATAGATACGCAGTATTTT. It codes for CASSLAVSIDTQYF. The whole variable domain, remainder taken from reference TRBV5-1 and TRBJ2-3, is KAGVTQTPRYLIKTRGQQVTLSCSPISGHRSVSWYQQTPGQGLQFLFEYFSETQRNKGNFPGRFSGRQFSNSRSEMNVSTLELGDSALYLCASSLAVSIDTQYFGPGTRLTVL.

The V and J genes are TRBV11-2 and TRBJ2-1, with 8 positions matching TRBD2. V gave up 4 bases and J gave up 5 bases; unmatched junction bases: 4. The germline V gene encodes CDR1 SGHAT and CDR2 FQNNGV. The CDR3 spans 14 residues. CDR3 DNA sequence: TGTGCCAGCAGCTCGATAGCGGGGCACAATGAGCAGTTCTTC. Its translation is CASSSIAGHNEQFF.

This CDR3 reads CAISEGGLAVYEQYF. In DNA, the CDR3 is TGTGCCATCAGTGAAGGTGGGCTAGCGGTTTACGAGCAGTACTTC. The rearrangement uses TRBV10-3 and TRBJ2-7; 7 bases align to TRBD2. This CDR3 has 15 residues. With V trimmed by 3 bases and J by 4 bases, 9 bases remained unmatched. CDR1 is ENHRY, CDR2 SYGVKD, per germline.

The rearrangement uses TRBV30 and TRBJ2-7, with D possibly called TRBD1 or TRBD2 (5 bases each). The CDR3 spans 13 residues. Germline V gene data show CDR1 as GTSNPN and CDR2 as SVGIG (reference sequence). V gave up 2 bases and J gave up 5 bases, with 13 bases separating them. The CDR3 spells CAWSPGLVHEQYF. The CDR3 region has the DNA TGTGCCTGGAGTCCGGGGCTAGTTCACGAGCAGTACTTC.

The J gene is TRBJ2-3, the V gene TRBV7-2; 10 bases are a match to TRBD2. Germline-derived CDR1 and CDR2 are SGHTA and FQGNSA. This CDR3 is built from 16 residues. J gave up 6 bases and V 5 bases, and 11 bases lay outside the gene matches. The CDR3 nucleotides are TGTGCCAGCAGCCCCCAAGCGGGAGGGCCTTTTGATACGCAGTATTTT. It translates to CASSPQAGGPFDTQYF.

In DNA form, the CDR3 reads TGTGCCAGTAACGACAGGGGCTCCTACAATGAGCAGTTCTTC. Protein: CASNDRGSYNEQFF. V usage is TRBV19 and J usage is TRBJ2-1, with TRBD1 identical over 8 bases. The CDR3 covers 14 residues. V dropped 7 bases and J dropped 0; count of bases not matched to a gene: 2. The germline V gene encodes CDR1 LNHDA and CDR2 SQIVND (reference sequence).

A remark on this clone: This sample includes further DNA sequences coding for the same CDR3. The CDR3: CASSQVLAETQYF. CDR3 nucleotides: TGCGCCAGCAGCCAAGTACTAGCAGAGACCCAGTACTTC. The rearrangement links TRBV4-1 to TRBJ2-5; the D gene is possibly TRBD2 (6 bases). The ends were cut back, 1 base at V and 4 bases at J, with 7 bases in the middle. Germline lookup yields CDR1 MGHRA and CDR2 YSYEKL. The CDR3 runs 13 residues.

In DNA form, the CDR3 reads TGCGCCAGCAGCCAAGAGAAGGGACTAGCGGGAGTACCAGATACGCAGTATTTT. Its protein product is CASSQEKGLAGVPDTQYF. This chain joins TRBV4-1 and TRBJ2-3, with 14 bases identical to TRBD2. Germline CDR1 and CDR2: MGHRA and YSYEKL. With V trimmed by 0 bases and J by 4 bases, 6 bases remained unmatched. This CDR3 contains 18 residues.

The chain recombines TRBV7-2 with TRBJ2-2, with 9 positions matching TRBD2. The germline CDR1 and CDR2 sequences are SGHTA and FQGNSA. There are 17 residues in the CDR3. After removal of 1 base from V and 1 base from J, the junction contained 4 bases not matched to a gene. CDR3 region: CASSLGRLAENTGELFF. As DNA, the CDR3 is TGTGCCAGCAGCTTAGGGAGACTAGCGGAGAACACCGGGGAGCTGTTTTTT.

The chain recombines TRBV2 with TRBJ2-1; 7 nucleotides agree with TRBD1. V shed 5 bases, J shed 8 bases, and the junction held 6 bases outside the gene matches. Germline lookup yields CDR1 SNHLY and CDR2 FYNNEI. The CDR3 sequence is 13 residues long. The CDR3 is CASSRQGYHEQFF. In nucleotides, the CDR3 is TGTGCCAGCAGTAGACAGGGTTACCATGAGCAGTTCTTC.

CDR3 nucleotide sequence: TGTGCCAGCTCACCTTTGGGGACAGGTAGTTATGAGCAGTTCTTC. Translation gives CASSPLGTGSYEQFF. This chain links TRBV18 with TRBJ2-1, with 8 bases identical to TRBD1. CDR3 length: 15 residues. With V trimmed by 3 bases and J by 8 bases, 9 bases remained unmatched. Per the germline V gene, CDR1 is KGHSH and CDR2 is LQKENI.

The CDR3 DNA sequence: TGTGCCAGCTCACCAATGGCTAGCGGGAACTACGAGCAGTACTTC. Its protein is CASSPMASGNYEQYF. The chain is built from TRBV18 and TRBJ2-7; the match to TRBD2 covers 9 bases. In germline, CDR1 is KGHSH, CDR2 LQKENI. The CDR3 runs 15 residues. Trimming removed 2 bases from V and 3 bases from J; junction bases left unmatched: 5.

Note on this clone: A read error may produce the germline difference seen at one junction end. V is TRBV29-1 and J is TRBJ1-2, with 9 bases fitting TRBD1. Germline V gives CDR1 SQVTM, CDR2 ANQGSEA. There are 15 residues in the CDR3. In DNA form, the CDR3 reads TGCAGCGTAGAAGACTCCGGGACAGGGATCTCAGGCTACACCTTC. It is translated as CSVEDSGTGISGYTF.

The chain links TRBV6-5 to TRBJ1-1; weak D call: TRBD1 (5 bases). CDR3 length equals 14 residues. The germline V and J ends were trimmed by 5 bases and 4 bases, with 14 bases remaining between them. Germline V CDR1 and CDR2: MNHEY, SVGAGI. The DNA of the CDR3 is TGTGCCAGCAGTAGCACCGGGACTCTCACTGAAGCTTTCTTT. It is translated as CASSSTGTLTEAFF.

In this sample, this clone turned up once. This chain connects TRBV9 to TRBJ2-2; no clear D gene. Germline values: CDR1 SGDLS, CDR2 YYNGEE. Trimming removed 3 bases at V and 6 bases at J, with 12 bases between. The CDR3 sequence is 14 residues long. This CDR3 reads CASSAPRSPGELFF. In DNA form, the CDR3 reads TGTGCCAGCAGCGCCCCTCGGTCTCCCGGGGAGCTGTTTTTT.

This rearrangement joins TRBV5-6 to TRBJ2-2; D gene ambiguous. Germline-derived CDR1 and CDR2 are SGHDT and YYEEEE. The CDR3 totals 12 residues. Between the trimmed V and J ends, which lost 4 bases and 7 bases, there was a span of 8 bases. The CDR3 region is CASSPSVGELFF. The CDR3 bases are TGTGCCAGCAGCCCTAGTGTCGGGGAGCTGTTTTTT.

The chain joins TRBV10-3 to TRBJ2-2, with no clear D. V was shortened by 3 bases and J by 0 bases, with 8 bases between the two germline ends. Germline V CDR1 and CDR2: ENHRY, SYGVKD. CDR3 length equals 15 residues. CDR3 residues: CAISDAVANTGELFF. The CDR3 DNA is TGTGCCATCAGTGACGCGGTCGCGAACACCGGGGAGCTGTTTTTT.

V and J are TRBV13 and TRBJ2-3; D is possibly TRBD2 (6 bases). Germline loops: CDR1 PRHDT, CDR2 FYEKMQ (reference sequence). V gave up 4 bases and J gave up 1 base, with 24 bases separating them. The CDR3 has 19 amino acids. The CDR3 spells CASSSIGASVNYRTDTQYF. CDR3 nucleotide sequence: TGTGCCAGCAGCTCCATAGGGGCTAGCGTCAACTACCGCACAGATACGCAGTATTTT.

This clone was counted a single time. Within the sample, other DNA sequences also encode this same CDR3. The chain joins TRBV5-1 to TRBJ2-7; 9 nucleotides agree with TRBD2. Germline loops: CDR1 SGHRS, CDR2 YFSETQ. The CDR3 is 15 residues long. J was trimmed by 2 bases and V by 0 bases; bases with no gene match: 3. CDR3 coding DNA: TGCGCCAGCAGCTTGGTTGCTAGCGGGGCCTACGAGCAGTACTTC. Residues: CASSLVASGAYEQYF.

The chain links TRBV10-3 to TRBJ2-1; 10 nucleotides align to TRBD2. Germline V gene data show CDR1 as ENHRY and CDR2 as SYGVKD. V was pared by 1 base and J by 9 bases, with 6 bases of the junction left unmatched. The CDR3 consists of 15 residues. The CDR3, as DNA: TGTGCCATCAGTGAGTGGGCTAGCGGGAGAACTGAGCAGTTCTTC. Translation: CAISEWASGRTEQFF.

The chain carries TRBV5-1 and TRBJ2-2; perhaps TRBD2 as D (5 bases). V shed 4 bases and J shed 8 bases, with 12 bases lying between them. The V gene's germline CDR1 is SGHRS and CDR2 YFSETQ. CDR3 length equals 13 residues. CDR3 coding DNA: TGCGCCAGCAGCAAGGAGGCCCCTGGGGAGCTGTTTTTT. It encodes CASSKEAPGELFF.